Listed below are T cell receptor beta chains from one sample, sequenced in a study of vaccination effects on CD4 cells after COVID-19. Their specific antigens are unknown. Assay used: immunoSEQ multiplex PCR; TCRdb lists only in-frame clones, some missing. The data contain about 48,000 clones, 50% to 70% of them singletons. The material was CD4+ T cells from PBMCs cultured without peptide, obtained before COVID-19 vaccination. These TCRs come from a human donor who received a COVID-19 vaccine. Each CDR3 is given with its conserved first and last residue. The D gene is left open where the match is weak. Some rows have no size entry. The others give once, few or many, or a class for an expanded clone.

length | D | size | J | V | CDR3 | DNA
15 | TRBD1 | . | TRBJ1-1 | TRBV6-6 | CASSYGQGGYTEAFF | TGTGCCAGCAGTTATGGACAGGGCGGTTACACTGAAGCTTTCTTT
17 | . | . | TRBJ2-1 | TRBV7-9 | CASSLSFTSSSYNEQFF | TGTGCCAGCAGCCTTAGTTTTACTTCGAGCTCCTACAATGAGCAGTTCTTC
15 | . | . | TRBJ1-1 | TRBV3-1/TRBV3-2 | CASSQFTAGDTEAFF | TGTGCCAGCAGCCAATTTACGGCCGGGGACACTGAAGCTTTCTTT
16 | TRBD2 | . | TRBJ2-5 | TRBV5-1 | CASSEAGGPRWETQYF | TGCGCCAGCAGCGAAGCGGGGGGGCCACGGTGGGAGACCCAGTACTTC
14 | . | medium-sized | TRBJ1-1 | TRBV3-1/TRBV3-2 | CASSQGGPNTEAFF | TGTGCCAGCAGCCAGGGGGGGCCTAACACTGAAGCTTTCTTT
14 | TRBD1 | . | TRBJ2-7 | TRBV11-2 | CASSPLTGLGEQYF | TGTGCCAGCAGCCCCCTGACAGGGTTGGGGGAGCAGTACTTC
11 | . | . | TRBJ2-7 | TRBV28 | CASRSTYEQYF | TGTGCCAGCAGGTCGACCTACGAGCAGTACTTC
14 | TRBD1 | . | TRBJ1-2 | TRBV28 | CASRAHDRDLGYTF | TGTGCCAGCAGGGCCCACGACAGGGACCTCGGCTACACCTTC
13 | . | . | TRBJ1-1 | TRBV6-2/TRBV6-3 | CASSYTMNTEAFF | TGTGCCAGCAGTTACACCATGAACACTGAAGCTTTCTTT
15 | TRBD1 | . | TRBJ2-3 | TRBV27 | CASSFGRGLADTQYF | TGTGCCAGCAGTTTCGGCAGGGGGCTTGCAGATACGCAGTATTTT
11 | . | . | TRBJ2-1 | TRBV28 | CASSGYNEQFF | TGTGCCAGCTCTGGGTACAATGAGCAGTTCTTC
13 | . | few | TRBJ1-1 | TRBV4-3 | CASSQDMGIEAFF | TGCGCCAGCAGCCAAGACATGGGGATAGAAGCTTTCTTT
10 | . | . | TRBJ1-2 | TRBV29-1 | CSVQFYGYTF | TGCAGCGTTCAATTCTATGGCTACACCTTC
15 | . | . | TRBJ2-2 | TRBV30 | CAWTPSDANTGELFF | TGTGCCTGGACGCCCTCGGATGCGAACACCGGGGAGCTGTTTTTT
16 | . | once | TRBJ1-2 | TRBV9 | CASSQQGTVFSYGYTF | TGTGCCAGCAGCCAGCAGGGGACCGTGTTCTCCTATGGCTACACCTTC
15 | . | . | TRBJ1-1 | TRBV4-1 | CASSQGEGLNTEAFF | TGCGCCAGCAGCCAAGGGGAGGGCCTGAACACTGAAGCTTTCTTT
13 | . | . | TRBJ1-6 | TRBV19 | CASKTGVNSPLHF | TGTGCCAGTAAAACCGGGGTGAATTCACCCCTCCACTTT
14 | . | . | TRBJ2-1 | TRBV7-2 | CASSLVPPYNEQFF | TGTGCCAGCAGCTTAGTCCCTCCCTACAATGAGCAGTTCTTC
14 | . | . | TRBJ2-5 | TRBV7-2 | CASSLSRLGETQYF | TGTGCCAGCAGCTTGTCCAGGTTGGGGGAGACCCAGTACTTC
13 | . | once | TRBJ1-5 | TRBV6-2/TRBV6-3 | CASSYSSPQPQHF | TGTGCCAGCAGTTACTCGTCCCCTCAGCCCCAGCATTTT